The clone carrying this TCR beta chain was counted a single time. cDNA came from about 0.51 to 1 ug RNA primed by random hexamers. One entry per CDR3 protein results from TCRdb running MiXCR on the immunoSEQ multiplex PCR reads. The sample includes under 150,000 distinct CDR3 sequences, about 90% of them seen just once. These data are taken from a study of CD8 T cells in Susac syndrome. Stable or active relapsing-remitting multiple sclerosis, untreated and meeting revised McDonald criteria, defined the controls. Per the germline V gene, CDR1 is DFQATT and CDR2 is SNEGSKA (reference sequence). Trimming took off 3 bases at V and 1 base at J, with 13 bases between the two ends. The CDR3 contains 14 residues.

The chain links TRBV20-1 to TRBJ2-7; possible D gene TRBD1, 6 bases. Sequenced sample: CD8+ T cells from PBMCs. This TCR came from a human donor with multiple sclerosis. The CDR3 protein is CSARGAQGSYEQYF. CDR3 sequence (DNA): TGCAGTGCTAGGGGGGCCCAAGGGTCCTACGAGCAGTACTTC.